Detailed here is one TCR beta chain. V lost 2 bases and J lost 0, with 14 bases in between. This CDR3 has 17 residues. Germline V gene sequence: CDR1 SGHTA, CDR2 FQGNSA. TCRdb keeps only in-frame clones here, not all; method: immunoSEQ multiplex PCR. The sample includes about 240,000 clones, approximately 86% of them seen just once. These data belong to a study of blood T cell repertoires in COVID-19. As for the study in general: The study drew acute and convalescent COVID-19 samples from the United States, Italy and Spain. From T cells, B-cell-depleted T cells, or PBMCs came the material, which was cDNA or gDNA.

The chain carries TRBV7-2 and TRBJ1-5; D gene unclear. The sequencing sample was made of peripheral blood. This receptor was obtained from a woman in her 70s with active or convalescent COVID-19. Here the CDR3 reads CASSLIPAPGSNQPQHF. The CDR3 coding sequence is TGTGCCAGCAGCTTAATCCCTGCTCCGGGTAGCAATCAGCCCCAGCATTTT.